The text below deals with one TCR beta chain. The limits of the CDR3 on the DNA are not certain, so only TCRdb's listed CDR3 is given. The CDR3 is 16 amino acids in total, end residues counted. A universal primer binding site was introduced by template switching. The final cDNA contained unique molecular identifiers. TCRdb re-called the 5' RACE reads through MiXCR, storing one row per CDR3 protein. The sample lists some 590,000 distinct CDR3 sequences, approximately 10% occurring once. This specimen comes from a study of identical twins. The donors were all healthy and Caucasian. The same specimen was also included in a second study, on yellow fever vaccine responses in identical twins.

This sequence joins TRBV12-3 or TRBV12-4 and TRBJ2-2; the D segment call TRBD1 is taken from the table without a DNA check. The sample consisted of PBMCs. This TCR was recovered from a woman under 30 in good health. CDR3: CASIFGQGLTGELFFF.